This TCR beta chain was identified in a study of cytomegalovirus exposure and HLA in healthy donors. Across the study: Unique TCRs from HLA-typed donors, about 85 million of them, were held in an early data release. General observations from the study: In a later analysis, parvovirus B19, influenza, CMV and Epstein-Barr virus appeared linked to several top co-occurrence clusters. Owing to their indistinguishability, certain V segments, notably TRBV6-2 and TRBV6-3, were excluded. Cytomegalovirus association was listed for approximately 150 TCR beta chains.

Germline V lookup: CDR1 LNHNV, CDR2 YYDKDF (reference sequence). The CDR3 has 19 amino acids. V dropped 5 bases and J dropped 0 bases, with 23 bases sitting between them. About this clone itself: Antigen unknown.

The PCR was carried out with 60 Vbeta primers and 13 Jbeta primers. The data were produced by immunoSEQ multiplex PCR, yet TCRdb's version contains in-frame clones alone and is incomplete. The sample holds 150,000 to 200,000 clones, 85% seen once. This TCR derives from a boy younger than 10 in good health and CMV-seronegative. Sequencing was carried out using PBMCs. The chain carries TRBV15 and TRBJ2-4, with a tentative D call TRBD1 (6 bases). The CDR3: CATSLLTGKASLAKNIQYF. The CDR3 DNA follows: TGTGCCACCAGCTTGTTAACAGGGAAGGCCTCCCTAGCCAAAAACATTCAGTACTTC.